This is a list of T cell receptor beta chains from one sample in a study of neurological immune-mediated disorders. TCRdb independently ran MiXCR on the 5' RACE reads; one entry per CDR3 protein. The sample consists of 45,000 or so distinct CDR3 sequences, 3% to 3.5% of them appearing once. Sequences were obtained from PBMCs. These receptors originate from a woman between 50 and 59 years old with multiple sclerosis. Both conserved end residues are part of each CDR3. Fields, in order: D gene, clone size, V gene, J gene, CDR3 protein, CDR3 DNA. A D gene is named only where the DNA matches it firmly. Clone size is given for some rows only: seen once, a few or many times, or a class if the clone is expanded.

TRBD2	many	TRBV5-1	TRBJ2-1	CASSLVGGGYNEQFF	TGCGCCAGCAGCTTGGTTGGGGGGGGTTACAATGAGCAGTTCTTC
NA	many	TRBV7-2	TRBJ2-3	CASSPSGAVSDTQYF	TGTGCCAGCAGCCCTTCGGGAGCAGTGTCAGATACGCAGTATTTT
TRBD1	many	TRBV10-3	TRBJ2-5	CAIRYRGEGKETQYF	TGTGCCATCAGATACAGGGGAGAGGGTAAAGAGACCCAGTACTTC
NA	many	TRBV5-1	TRBJ1-2	CASSPTTGVGGGYTF	TGCGCCAGCAGCCCGACGACCGGGGTTGGTGGGGGCTACACCTTC
TRBD1	many	TRBV3-1	TRBJ2-3	CASSLAGGAADTQYF	TGTGCCAGCAGCCTTGCAGGGGGCGCGGCAGATACGCAGTATTTT
NA	many	TRBV6-6	TRBJ2-3	CASTGPSTDTQYF	TGTGCCAGCACGGGTCCTAGCACAGATACGCAGTATTTT
TRBD2	few	TRBV10-1	TRBJ2-3	CASSHGTSGKSTDTQYF	TGCGCCAGCAGTCACGGGACTAGCGGGAAAAGCACAGATACGCAGTATTTT
TRBD1	many	TRBV7-3	TRBJ2-1	CASSIGTGGNEQFF	TGTGCCAGCAGCATCGGGACAGGGGGCAATGAGCAGTTCTTC
TRBD2	many	TRBV10-3	TRBJ2-1	CAIKDGGANEQFF	TGTGCCATCAAAGACGGGGGGGCCAATGAGCAGTTCTTC
NA	NA	TRBV19	TRBJ1-5	CASRLGAGSNQPQHF	TGTGCCAGTAGGCTCGGCGCAGGGAGCAATCAGCCCCAGCATTTT
NA	NA	TRBV12-3/TRBV12-4	TRBJ2-3	CASSSRLGSDTQYF	TGTGCCAGCAGCTCCCGTCTTGGCTCCGATACGCAGTATTTT
NA	many	TRBV5-5	TRBJ2-5	CASSPTGYQETQYF	TGTGCCAGCAGCCCGACAGGCTACCAAGAGACCCAGTACTTC
NA	many	TRBV7-8	TRBJ2-1	CASSSTYSGEQFF	TGTGCCAGCAGCTCCACTTATTCGGGGGAGCAGTTCTTC
NA	many	TRBV6-5	TRBJ1-1	CASRSDSPNTEAFF	TGTGCCAGCAGAAGTGACAGCCCGAACACTGAAGCTTTCTTT
NA	many	TRBV5-1	TRBJ1-2	CASSLRGESGYTF	TGCGCCAGCAGCCTGAGGGGTGAATCTGGCTACACCTTC
TRBD2	many	TRBV12-3/TRBV12-4	TRBJ2-1	CASSITSGSNEQFF	TGTGCCAGCAGTATCACTAGCGGGAGCAATGAGCAGTTCTTC
NA	medium-sized	TRBV6-5	TRBJ1-4	CASSYSFTGLREKLFF	TGTGCCAGCAGTTACTCGTTTACCGGCCTAAGGGAAAAACTGTTTTTT
TRBD2	many	TRBV3-1	TRBJ2-1	CASSQDPPIVVAGNNEQFF	TGTGCCAGCAGCCAAGATCCCCCTATCGTAGTAGCGGGAAACAATGAGCAGTTCTTC
NA	many	TRBV7-9	TRBJ2-5	CASSLGPKEGETQYF	TGTGCCAGCAGCTTAGGGCCAAAAGAGGGCGAGACCCAGTACTTC
NA	many	TRBV20-1	TRBJ1-6	CSARPGALHNSPLHF	TGCAGTGCTAGACCAGGGGCGCTCCATAATTCACCCCTCCACTTT
NA	many	TRBV6-5	TRBJ1-5	CASSVQGYQPQHF	TGTGCCAGCAGTGTACAGGGATATCAGCCCCAGCATTTT
NA	many	TRBV5-1	TRBJ1-1	CASSLVRATEAFF	TGCGCCAGCAGCTTGGTCAGGGCCACTGAAGCTTTCTTT
NA	many	TRBV27	TRBJ2-7	CASSSSGTSSSEQYF	TGTGCCAGCAGTTCCTCCGGGACCAGCTCGTCCGAGCAGTACTTC